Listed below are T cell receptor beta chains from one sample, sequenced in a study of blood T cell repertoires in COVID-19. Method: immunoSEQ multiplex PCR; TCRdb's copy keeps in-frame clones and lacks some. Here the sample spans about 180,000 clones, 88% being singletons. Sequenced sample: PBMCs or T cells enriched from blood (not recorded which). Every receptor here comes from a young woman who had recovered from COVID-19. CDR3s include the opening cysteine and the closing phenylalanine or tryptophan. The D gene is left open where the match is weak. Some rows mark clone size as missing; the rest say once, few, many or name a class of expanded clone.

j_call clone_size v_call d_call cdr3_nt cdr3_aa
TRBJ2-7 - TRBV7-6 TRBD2 TGTGCCAGCAGCCCCGGTACTAGCGGGGGGATCGAGCAGTACTTC CASSPGTSGGIEQYF
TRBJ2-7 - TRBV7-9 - TGTGCCAGCAGCTTGGCGCCGCGGGGCTACGAGCAGTACTTC CASSLAPRGYEQYF
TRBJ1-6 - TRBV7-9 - TGTGCCAGCAGCGACGGGGTTTATAATTCACCCCTCCACTTT CASSDGVYNSPLHF
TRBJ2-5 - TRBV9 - TGTGCCAGCAGCGACCCAGGGGACGTAGAGACCCAGTACTTC CASSDPGDVETQYF
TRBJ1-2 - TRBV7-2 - TGTGCCAGCAGCCTGAACACAGGGACGATAACTAACTATGGCTACACCTTC CASSLNTGTITNYGYTF
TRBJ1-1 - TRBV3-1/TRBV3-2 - TGTGCCAGCAGCCCTCAGACAGCGGGGGCTGAAGCTTTCTTT CASSPQTAGAEAFF
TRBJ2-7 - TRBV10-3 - TGTGCCATCAGTGAGGTGGAGGGGACTTACGAGCAGTACTTC CAISEVEGTYEQYF
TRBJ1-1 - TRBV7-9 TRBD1 TGTGCCAGCAGCTCATCTACAGGGGCGAACACTGAAGCTTTCTTT CASSSSTGANTEAFF
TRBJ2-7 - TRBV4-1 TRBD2 TGCGCCAGCAGCCAAGCAGGGTGGCAGGGCGGGGGCGAGCAGTACTTC CASSQAGWQGGGEQYF
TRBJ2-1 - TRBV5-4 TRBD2 TGTGCCAGCAGCTTAAGCGGGAGCTCCTACAATGAGCAGTTCTTC CASSLSGSSYNEQFF
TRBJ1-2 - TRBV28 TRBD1 TGTGCCAGCAGACGTTATGGACAGGCCTATATGGGGTACACCTTC CASRRYGQAYMGYTF
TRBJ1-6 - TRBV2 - TGTGCCAGCAGTGGAAGTAGTTCACCCCTCCACTTT CASSGSSSPLHF
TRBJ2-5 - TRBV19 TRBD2 TGTGCCAGTAGTATGGCCTCCCGCGAAGGACTAGCGGGGGGGTGGGATAAAGAGACCCAGTACTTC CASSMASREGLAGGWDKETQYF
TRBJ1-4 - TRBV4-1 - TGCGCCAGCAGCCACCACCCTCTCGGGACTGACGATAATGAAAAACTGTTTTTT CASSHHPLGTDDNEKLFF
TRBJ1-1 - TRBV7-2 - TGTGCCAGCACCAACACCCGAAACACTGAAGCTTTCTTT CASTNTRNTEAFF
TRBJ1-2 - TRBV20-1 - TGCAGTGCTAGACAGAATGGCTACACCTTC CSARQNGYTF
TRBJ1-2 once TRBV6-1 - TGTGCCAGCAGTGTTATAGAGCGGTCTCCCCCCTATGCCCTCTACACCTTC CASSVIERSPPYALYTF
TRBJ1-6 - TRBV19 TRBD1 TGTGCCAGTAGAGCGACGGACAGGGTGGGGTCACCCCTCCACTTT CASRATDRVGSPLHF
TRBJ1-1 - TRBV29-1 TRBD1 TGCAGCGTTGTACGGGGACAGGGGAACACTGAAGCTTTCTTT CSVVRGQGNTEAFF
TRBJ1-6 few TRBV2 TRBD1 TGTGCCAGCAGTCGGGACAGGGCCAATTCACCCCTCCACTTT CASSRDRANSPLHF
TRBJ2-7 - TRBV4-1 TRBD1 TGCGCCAGCAGCCCTGGGACAGGAGCCTACGAGCAGTACTTC CASSPGTGAYEQYF
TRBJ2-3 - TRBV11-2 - TGTGCCAGCAGCTTCGGGGACTGGCGGACAGATACGCAGTATTTT CASSFGDWRTDTQYF
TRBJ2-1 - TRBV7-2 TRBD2 TGTGCCAGCACACTCTCGAGCGGGGGTTTCTACAATGAGCAGTTCTTC CASTLSSGGFYNEQFF
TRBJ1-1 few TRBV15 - TGTGCCACCAGTTCATTACCGGGGATTATGAACACTGAAGCTTTCTTT CATSSLPGIMNTEAFF
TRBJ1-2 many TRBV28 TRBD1 TGTGCCAGCAGGCGGAAGACAGGGGGAGACTATGGCTACACCTTC CASRRKTGGDYGYTF
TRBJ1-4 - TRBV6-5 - TGTGCCAGCAGGGCCTCGCTCCTTAATGAAAAACTGTTTTTT CASRASLLNEKLFF
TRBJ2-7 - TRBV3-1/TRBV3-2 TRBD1 TGTGCCAGCAGCCCGTGGACAGGGGGGGTTTACGAGCAGTACTTC CASSPWTGGVYEQYF
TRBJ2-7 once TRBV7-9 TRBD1 TGTGCCAGCAGCCATACACCGGGACAGGGGGCTGGCGAGCAGTACTTC CASSHTPGQGAGEQYF
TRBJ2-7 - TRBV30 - TGTGCCTGGAACCGACAGACCTACGAGCAGTACTTC CAWNRQTYEQYF
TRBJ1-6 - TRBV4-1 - TGCGCCAGCAGCCAGCCGGGGGAGAGCTCCTATAATTCACCCCTCCACTTT CASSQPGESSYNSPLHF
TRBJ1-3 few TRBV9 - TGTGCCAGCAGCGGGGGCGCTGGAAACACCATATATTTT CASSGGAGNTIYF
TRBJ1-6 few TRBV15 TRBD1 TGTGCCACCAGCAGGGACAGGGGATCACCCCTCCACTTT CATSRDRGSPLHF
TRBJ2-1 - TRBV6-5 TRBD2 TGTGCCAGCACTTCAGGACTAGCGAGCGATGAGCAGTTCTTC CASTSGLASDEQFF
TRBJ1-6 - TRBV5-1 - TGCGCCAGCAGCTTGGATGGACAGAGCTATAATTCACCCCTCCACTTT CASSLDGQSYNSPLHF
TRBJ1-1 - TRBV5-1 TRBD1 TGCGCCAGCAGCTTGGAGGGACAGGGGAACACTGAAGCTTTCTTT CASSLEGQGNTEAFF
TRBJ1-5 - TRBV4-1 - TGCGCCAGCAGCCCCGCAGTGGGGGGTAGCAATCAGCCCCAGCATTTT CASSPAVGGSNQPQHF
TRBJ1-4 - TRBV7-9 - TGTGCCAGCAGCTTAGACTTAAATGAAAAACTGTTTTTT CASSLDLNEKLFF
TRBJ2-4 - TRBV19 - TGTGCCAGTAGTATGGGACTAGCCAAAAACATTCAGTACTTC CASSMGLAKNIQYF
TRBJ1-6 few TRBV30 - TGTGCCTGGAGCCCCGGGACACGTATGTCGGAGAGGCACTTT CAWSPGTRMSERHF
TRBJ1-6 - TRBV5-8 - TGTGCCAGTCTCCCTCTTGTGGGGGCTAAGAATTCACCCCTCCACTTT CASLPLVGAKNSPLHF
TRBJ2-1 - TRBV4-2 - TGTGCCAGCAGCCGGGACACTAGGGAGCAGTTCTTC CASSRDTREQFF
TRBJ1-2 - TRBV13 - TGTGCCAGCAGCTTAGGGAGACAGGCTGACTATGGCTACACCTTC CASSLGRQADYGYTF
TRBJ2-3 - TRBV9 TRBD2 TGTGCCAGCAGCGTAGTAAGGACTAGAAGCACAGATACGCAGTATTTT CASSVVRTRSTDTQYF
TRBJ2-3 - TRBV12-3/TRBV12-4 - TGTGCCAGCACCTTAACGGCAGATACGCAGTATTTT CASTLTADTQYF
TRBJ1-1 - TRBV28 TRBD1 TGTGCCAGCAGAGGGCCCCGGACAGGCGGCACTGAAGCTTTCTTT CASRGPRTGGTEAFF
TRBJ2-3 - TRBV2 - TGTGCCAGCAGTGAAGGCCCCGGCGGCGTAGGCCTCAGTTTTCGGTATTTT CASSEGPGGVGLSFRYF
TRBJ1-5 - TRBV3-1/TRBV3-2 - TGTGCCAGCAGCCAATCCATTGATCAGCCCCAGCATTTT CASSQSIDQPQHF
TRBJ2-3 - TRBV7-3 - TGTGCCAGCAGCACTAGCACAGATACGCAGTATTTT CASSTSTDTQYF
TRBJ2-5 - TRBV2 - TGTGCCAGCAGTGAAGCCGACAGGCAAAAGACCCAGTACTTC CASSEADRQKTQYF
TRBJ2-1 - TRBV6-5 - TGTGCCAGCAGTTGGACTCCGGGATACAATGAGCAGTTCTTC CASSWTPGYNEQFF
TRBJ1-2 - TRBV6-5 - TGTGCCAGCAGTAGAACAGGGACGAACTATGGCTACACCTTC CASSRTGTNYGYTF
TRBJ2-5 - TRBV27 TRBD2 TGTGCCAGCAGTTTATACGTGACTAGCGGGAGGTTTGAGACCCAGTACTTC CASSLYVTSGRFETQYF
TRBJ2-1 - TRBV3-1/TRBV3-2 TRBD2 TGTGCCAGCAGCCGAGCGGGGGGGGCCTACAATGAGCAGTTCTTC CASSRAGGAYNEQFF
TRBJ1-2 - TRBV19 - TGTGCCAGTAGACAAGACAGGAACTATGGCTACACCTTC CASRQDRNYGYTF
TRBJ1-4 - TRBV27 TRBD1 TGTGCCAGCAGCTACGGGTCCCGACAGGGGGCAACTAATGAAAAACTGTTTTTT CASSYGSRQGATNEKLFF
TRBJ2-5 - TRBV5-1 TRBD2 TGCGCCAGCAGTTCCCAAGCGGGGGCCCCCGAGACCCAGTACTTC CASSSQAGAPETQYF
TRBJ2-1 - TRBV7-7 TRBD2 TGTGCTAGCAGTCATGGCCTAGCGGGGGCCAATGAGCAGTTCTTC CASSHGLAGANEQFF
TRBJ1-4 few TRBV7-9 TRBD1 TGTGCCAGCAGCCTACGACAGGGTTGGGATGAAAAACTGTTTTTT CASSLRQGWDEKLFF
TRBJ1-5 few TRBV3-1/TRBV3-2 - TGTGCCAGCAGCCAATACGGAACAGCTAGCAATCAGCCCCAGCATTTT CASSQYGTASNQPQHF
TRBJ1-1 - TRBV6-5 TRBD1 TGTGCCAGCAGTTACTCGACTGGGACAGGGGCCCCGCGTATCCTCTTT CASSYSTGTGAPRILF